This T cell receptor beta chain was retrieved from a study of T cell repertoires in cytomegalovirus infection. Study-level background: As its CMV epitopes, the study selected recently identified HLA-C-restricted and well-studied HLA-B-restricted targets. CMV infection plus the matching HLA type was flagged by public TCR beta signatures. Overall study results and limits: The study found HLA-C-restricted CMV-specific TCR beta clonotypes dominating the ex vivo response.

V was clipped by 4 bases and J by 7 bases, with 11 bases between them. CDR3 length: 12 residues. Germline values: CDR1 SGHNT, CDR2 YYREEE (reference sequence). Using its own MiXCR run on the reads, TCRdb lists one record per CDR3 protein. Of around 800,000 distinct CDR3 sequences listed, over 25% are singletons. This clonotype has just a few counts. The antigen is not known. The source was cultured CD8+ T cells from PBMCs, collected from culture after CMV antigen stimulation. The source is a human donor in good health (CMV status not recorded). Some clones in this sample may be carry-over from other donors' samples. The chain employs TRBV5-4 and TRBJ2-5; D is perhaps TRBD1 (6 bases). The CDR3 coding sequence is TGTGCCAGCAGCGTCCAAGGGGGGACCCAGTACTTC. Protein: CASSVQGGTQYF.